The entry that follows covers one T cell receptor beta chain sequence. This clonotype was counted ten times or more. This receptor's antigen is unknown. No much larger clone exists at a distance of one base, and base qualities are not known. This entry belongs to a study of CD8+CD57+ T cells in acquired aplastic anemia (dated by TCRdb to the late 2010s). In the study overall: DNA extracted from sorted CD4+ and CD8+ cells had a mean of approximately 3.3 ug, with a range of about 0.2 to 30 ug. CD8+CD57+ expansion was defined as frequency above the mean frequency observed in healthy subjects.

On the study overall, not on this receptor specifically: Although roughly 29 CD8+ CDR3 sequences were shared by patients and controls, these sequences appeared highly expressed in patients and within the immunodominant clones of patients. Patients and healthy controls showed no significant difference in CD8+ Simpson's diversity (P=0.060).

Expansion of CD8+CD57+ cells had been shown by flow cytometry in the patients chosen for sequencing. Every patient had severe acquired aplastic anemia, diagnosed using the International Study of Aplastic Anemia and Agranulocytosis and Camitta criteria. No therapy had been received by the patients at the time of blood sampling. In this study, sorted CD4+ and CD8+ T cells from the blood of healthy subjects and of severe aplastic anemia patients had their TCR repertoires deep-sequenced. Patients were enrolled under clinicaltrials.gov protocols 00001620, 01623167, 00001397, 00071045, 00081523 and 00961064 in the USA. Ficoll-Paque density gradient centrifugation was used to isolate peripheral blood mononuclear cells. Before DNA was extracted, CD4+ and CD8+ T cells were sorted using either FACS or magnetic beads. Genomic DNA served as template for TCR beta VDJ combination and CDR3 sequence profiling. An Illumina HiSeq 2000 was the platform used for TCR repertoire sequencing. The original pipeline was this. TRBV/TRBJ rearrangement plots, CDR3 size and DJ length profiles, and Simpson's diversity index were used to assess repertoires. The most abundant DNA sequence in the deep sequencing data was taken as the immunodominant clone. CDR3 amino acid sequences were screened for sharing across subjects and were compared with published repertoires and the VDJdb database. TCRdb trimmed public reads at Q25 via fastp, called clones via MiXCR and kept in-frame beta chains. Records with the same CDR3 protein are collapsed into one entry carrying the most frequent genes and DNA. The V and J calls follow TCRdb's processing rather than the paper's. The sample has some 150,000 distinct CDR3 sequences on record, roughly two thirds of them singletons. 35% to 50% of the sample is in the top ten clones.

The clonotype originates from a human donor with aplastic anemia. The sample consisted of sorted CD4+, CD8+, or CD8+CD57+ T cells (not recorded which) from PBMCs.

The CDR3 protein is CSAREIAGGTGELFF. The DNA reads as follows: TGCAGTGCTAGAGAGATAGCGGGAGGTACCGGGGAGCTGTTTTTT. The V and J segments used are TRBV20-1 and TRBJ2-2; 10 central bases correspond to TRBD2. Sequences DFQATT (CDR1) and SNEGSKA (CDR2) are obtained from the germline V gene (reference sequence). The CDR3 covers 15 residues, taking in both the cysteine and the phenylalanine. Here the CDR3 DNA is all that survives: 45 bases in frame from base 1. At the junction V is shortened by 0 bases and J by 5 bases; bases outside the gene matches: 3.